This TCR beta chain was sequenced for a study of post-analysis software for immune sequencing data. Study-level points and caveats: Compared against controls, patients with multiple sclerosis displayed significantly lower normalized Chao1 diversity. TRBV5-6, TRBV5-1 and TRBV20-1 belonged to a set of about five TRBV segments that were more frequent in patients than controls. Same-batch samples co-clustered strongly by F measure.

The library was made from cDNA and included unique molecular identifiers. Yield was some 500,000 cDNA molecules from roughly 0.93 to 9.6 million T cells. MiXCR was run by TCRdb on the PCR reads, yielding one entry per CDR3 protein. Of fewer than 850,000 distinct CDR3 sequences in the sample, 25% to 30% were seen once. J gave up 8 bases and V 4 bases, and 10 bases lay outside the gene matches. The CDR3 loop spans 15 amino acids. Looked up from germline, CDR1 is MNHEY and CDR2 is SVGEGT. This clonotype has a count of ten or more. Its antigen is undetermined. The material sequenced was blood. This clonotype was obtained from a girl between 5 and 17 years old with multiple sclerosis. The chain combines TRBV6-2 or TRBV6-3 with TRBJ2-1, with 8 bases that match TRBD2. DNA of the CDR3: TGTGCCAGCAGTTCCGGGTTAGCGGGAAAGGATGAGCAGTTCTTC. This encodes CASSSGLAGKDEQFF.